A single count supports the clone carrying this T cell receptor (beta chain). The method was immunoSEQ multiplex PCR; TCRdb's version includes in-frame clones alone and lacks a portion of them. The data show hundreds of thousands of clones, 65% to 90% seen once. The CDR3 is 15 residues long. V gave up 4 bases and J gave up 1 base; unmatched junction bases: 1. CDR1 is MNHEY, CDR2 SVGAGI, per germline. This sample is drawn from a study of blood T cell repertoires in COVID-19. The overall study: The samples span acute and convalescent COVID-19 from the United States, Italy and Spain. PBMCs, B-cell-depleted T cells, or T cells were the source of the cDNA or gDNA that made up the material.

This TCR came from a woman aged 60 to 75 with COVID-19, enrolled during active disease. This rearrangement joins TRBV6-5 to TRBJ2-3; TRBD2 matches 11 bases. Sequencing was performed on peripheral blood. This chain's CDR3 is CASSLLAGGTDTQYF. The DNA of the CDR3 is TGTGCCAGCAGTTTACTAGCGGGGGGCACAGATACGCAGTATTTT.